The rows below give T cell receptor beta chains drawn from one sample of a study of cytomegalovirus exposure and HLA in healthy donors. Sequenced by immunoSEQ multiplex PCR; TCRdb stores in-frame clones only, minus some. The table has roughly 97,000 clones, 9.5% to 13% seen once; the top ten hold roughly 5%. The sample consisted of PBMCs. These receptors all stem from a man in his forties in good health and CMV-seropositive. CDR3s include the opening cysteine and the closing phenylalanine or tryptophan. A D gene is named only where the DNA matches it firmly. The size entry is marked missing in some rows and otherwise reads once, few, many or a size class.

D,V,size,J,DNA,CDR3
TRBD2,TRBV5-6,few,TRBJ2-5,TGTGCCAGCAGCCCGGGGACTAGCGGGAGGGTACCGACAGAGACCCAGTACTTC,CASSPGTSGRVPTETQYF
NA,TRBV27,NA,TRBJ2-5,TGTGCCAGCAGTTCCCGAACCGGAGAGACCCAGTACTTC,CASSSRTGETQYF
TRBD2,TRBV5-1,NA,TRBJ2-7,TGCGCCAGCAGCTTTGGGGGCGGGAGGGCCAGGGAGCAGTACTTC,CASSFGGGRAREQYF
TRBD2,TRBV28,NA,TRBJ2-7,TGTGCCAGCAGTCTCCCCATCGAGGGTGAGCGGGAGGCCTCCTACGAGCAGTACTTC,CASSLPIEGEREASYEQYF
TRBD1,TRBV7-2,few,TRBJ2-7,TGTGCCAGCAGCTTAGCGCCTACAGGGGCCGGATACGAGCAGTACTTC,CASSLAPTGAGYEQYF
TRBD2,TRBV2,NA,TRBJ2-1,TGTGCCAGCAGGCCGGGACTAGCGGGCCCCAATGAGCAGTTCTTC,CASRPGLAGPNEQFF
NA,TRBV7-2,NA,TRBJ1-3,TGTGCCAGCAGCTTAGTTATCGGGGAGTTAGCTGGAAACACCATATATTTT,CASSLVIGELAGNTIYF
NA,TRBV19,few,TRBJ2-7,TGTGCCAGTAGCCGGACAAGATACGAGCAGTACTTC,CASSRTRYEQYF
NA,TRBV27,few,TRBJ2-7,TGTGCCAGCAGTTTAGAGCCTAACGGGTACGAGCAGTACTTC,CASSLEPNGYEQYF
NA,TRBV6-1,NA,TRBJ2-7,TGTGCCAGCAGTGAAAGGTTAAGGGGGCGGGAATACGAGCAGTACTTC,CASSERLRGREYEQYF
NA,TRBV6-5,few,TRBJ2-7,TGTGCCAGCAGTTACCAACCAGGGGCCCGGGAGCAGTACTTC,CASSYQPGAREQYF
NA,TRBV4-1,NA,TRBJ2-1,TGCGCCAGCAGCCGGGCGGGACACAATGAGCAGTTCTTC,CASSRAGHNEQFF
TRBD2,TRBV19,few,TRBJ2-5,TGTGCCAGTAGTACCCAACTAGCGGGAGTAGGGAAGACCCAGTACTTC,CASSTQLAGVGKTQYF
NA,TRBV28,few,TRBJ2-7,TGTGCCAGCAGGGCAACTAGCAACGAGCAGTACTTC,CASRATSNEQYF
TRBD2,TRBV6-5,NA,TRBJ2-3,TGTGCCAGCAGTCGACTAGCGGGTGTCGATACGCAGTATTTT,CASSRLAGVDTQYF
NA,TRBV4-1,few,TRBJ2-3,TGCGCCAGCAGCCAAGAGTCAGAGGGAGTTGTGGATACGCAGTATTTT,CASSQESEGVVDTQYF
NA,TRBV9,NA,TRBJ2-1,TGTGCCAGCAGCGCTTTTTCTAGCGTCTCCTACAATGAGCAGTTCTTC,CASSAFSSVSYNEQFF
NA,TRBV25-1,few,TRBJ2-7,TGTGCCAGCAGTGAATTTACAGCAGGATACGAGCAGTACTTC,CASSEFTAGYEQYF
NA,TRBV19,few,TRBJ2-2,TGTGCCAGTGCCACAGTTCCGGGGGAGCTGTTTTTT,CASATVPGELFF
TRBD1,TRBV28,few,TRBJ1-6,TGTGCCAGCAGCTACCCCGGGACAGCGAATTCACCCCTCCACTTT,CASSYPGTANSPLHF
TRBD2,TRBV10-3,few,TRBJ2-3,TGTGCCATCAGTGACAGACTAGCGGGAGGTATCACAGATACGCAGTATTTT,CAISDRLAGGITDTQYF
TRBD2,TRBV2,NA,TRBJ2-5,TGTGCCAGCACACTACAAGCGGGAGTTAAGGAGACCCAGTACTTC,CASTLQAGVKETQYF
NA,TRBV5-6,NA,TRBJ2-7,TGTGCCAGCAGCTCTGGGACACTCGAGCAGTACTTC,CASSSGTLEQYF
TRBD1,TRBV2,NA,TRBJ1-5,TGTGCCAGCAGTGTGGACAGGGGGTTAGGGCAGCCCCAGCATTTT,CASSVDRGLGQPQHF
NA,TRBV28,few,TRBJ2-2,TGTGCCAGCAGACTAAGGAAGGGGAATTCCGGGGAGCTGTTTTTT,CASRLRKGNSGELFF
TRBD2,TRBV5-1,NA,TRBJ2-5,TGCGCCAGCAGCTTGGCCCCGACTAGCGGGAGTCAAGAGCAGTACTTC,CASSLAPTSGSQEQYF
NA,TRBV28,NA,TRBJ2-7,TGTGCCAGCAGAGGGGTCCTTCCCTACGAGCAGTACTTC,CASRGVLPYEQYF
NA,TRBV29-1,few,TRBJ2-3,TGCAGCGGCGAAGCCACAGATACGCAGTATTTT,CSGEATDTQYF
NA,TRBV28,few,TRBJ2-1,TGTGCCAGCAGTCACCCGAGCTCCTCCGGTGAGCAGTTCTTC,CASSHPSSSGEQFF
TRBD1,TRBV27,NA,TRBJ1-2,TGTGCCAGCAGTTTGAGTTTGGACAGGCGATACTATGGCTACACCTTC,CASSLSLDRRYYGYTF
TRBD2,TRBV7-9,few,TRBJ2-3,TGTGCCAGCAGCCGTACTAGCGTGCCTACAACAGATACGCAGTATTTT,CASSRTSVPTTDTQYF
TRBD1,TRBV10-2,NA,TRBJ1-5,TGCGCCAGCAACCCGGACAGGGTAGAGCCCCAGCATTTT,CASNPDRVEPQHF
NA,TRBV6-1,NA,TRBJ2-3,TGTGCCAGCAGCCTAGAAAGCGGGTCAACAGATACGCAGTATTTT,CASSLESGSTDTQYF
NA,TRBV7-6,once,TRBJ2-1,TGTGCCAGCAGCAGAACTAGAGGGTCTTACAATGAGCAGTTCTTC,CASSRTRGSYNEQFF
TRBD2,TRBV5-1,NA,TRBJ2-1,TGCGCCAGCAGCTCTGGGAGCGGGATGCGAAATGAGCAGTTCTTC,CASSSGSGMRNEQFF
NA,TRBV28,few,TRBJ2-2,TGTGCCAGCAGCCCCCAGCGGTCCGGGGAGCTGTTTTTT,CASSPQRSGELFF
NA,TRBV6-1,few,TRBJ1-3,TGTGCCAGCAGTGGTAACTCTGGAAACACCATATATTTT,CASSGNSGNTIYF
TRBD1,TRBV19,few,TRBJ1-4,TGTGCCAGTACCGATCTGACGGCAGGGGGCGAAAAACTGTTTTTT,CASTDLTAGGEKLFF
NA,TRBV6-5,few,TRBJ2-7,TGTGCCAGCAGTTACCCCGGAACGGGCGAGCAGTACTTC,CASSYPGTGEQYF
NA,TRBV7-9,few,TRBJ2-1,TGTGCCAGCAGCCTCGACAGGAGTGGGGGGCAGTTCTTC,CASSLDRSGGQFF
NA,TRBV6-1,NA,TRBJ1-1,TGTGCCAGCAGCGAATATACACAGGGAATTTACACTGAAGCTTTCTTT,CASSEYTQGIYTEAFF
TRBD1,TRBV7-3,NA,TRBJ2-2,TGTGCCAGCAGCCTCGGGACAGCGTACACCGGGGAGCTGTTTTTT,CASSLGTAYTGELFF
NA,TRBV18,few,TRBJ2-7,TGTGCCAGCTCGCCCGACTTATACGAGCAGTACTTC,CASSPDLYEQYF
NA,TRBV5-1,few,TRBJ1-6,TGCGCCAGCAGCTTGGTTGGTTCGTACTCTGAAAGTTCACCCCTCCACTTT,CASSLVGSYSESSPLHF
TRBD1,TRBV14,NA,TRBJ2-7,TGTGCCAGCAGCCGCTTTCCGGGACAGTTATCCGCCTACGAGCAGTACTTC,CASSRFPGQLSAYEQYF
NA,TRBV7-6,NA,TRBJ2-5,TGTGCCAGCAGCTCTTACTACTCCGGTGAGACCCAGTACTTC,CASSSYYSGETQYF
TRBD1,TRBV9,few,TRBJ1-5,TGTGCCAGCAGCCCACCCGAAATTGGACAGGGGACAGATCAGCCCCAGCATTTT,CASSPPEIGQGTDQPQHF
TRBD1,TRBV27,NA,TRBJ2-5,TGTGCCAGCAGTTCAGGGGGTAGCCAAGAGACCCAGTACTTC,CASSSGGSQETQYF
NA,TRBV27,few,TRBJ1-1,TGTGCCAGCAGTTTGTTTACCCTGGGGGAGGGACAAGCTTTCTTT,CASSLFTLGEGQAFF
NA,TRBV7-2,few,TRBJ2-3,TGTGCCAGCAGCTTAGCGGGAGCAACAGATACGCAGTATTTT,CASSLAGATDTQYF
NA,TRBV11-2,NA,TRBJ2-7,TGTGCCAGCAGCTTAGCAGGGGTAAACGAGCAGTACTTC,CASSLAGVNEQYF
TRBD2,TRBV19,NA,TRBJ2-1,TGTGCCAGTAGCGGGAGGACTTATTACAATGAGCAGTTCTTC,CASSGRTYYNEQFF
NA,TRBV5-6,NA,TRBJ2-7,TGTGCCAGCAGCTTAGGGGTTGTCAACGAGCAGTACTTC,CASSLGVVNEQYF